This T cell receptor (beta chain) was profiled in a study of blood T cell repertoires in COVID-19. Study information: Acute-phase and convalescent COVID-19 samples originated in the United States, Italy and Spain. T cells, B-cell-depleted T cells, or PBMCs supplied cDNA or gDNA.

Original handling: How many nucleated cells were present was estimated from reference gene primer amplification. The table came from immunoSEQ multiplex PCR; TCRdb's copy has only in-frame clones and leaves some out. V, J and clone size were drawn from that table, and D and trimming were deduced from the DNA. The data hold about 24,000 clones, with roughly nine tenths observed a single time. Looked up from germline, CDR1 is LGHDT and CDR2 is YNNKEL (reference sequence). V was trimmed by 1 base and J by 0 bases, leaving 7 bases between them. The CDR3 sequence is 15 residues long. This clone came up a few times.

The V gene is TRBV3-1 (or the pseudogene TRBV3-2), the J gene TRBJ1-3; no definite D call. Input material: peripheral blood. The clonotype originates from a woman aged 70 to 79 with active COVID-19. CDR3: CASSQGSYSGNTIYF. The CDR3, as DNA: TGTGCCAGCAGCCAAGGAAGCTACTCTGGAAACACCATATATTTT.